This is a list of T cell receptor beta chains from one sample in a study of patients and donors after allogeneic stem cell transplantation. TCRdb reprocessed the RT-PCR reads with MiXCR, giving one entry per CDR3 protein. The sample shows 800,000 to 1,000,000 distinct CDR3 sequences, about 20% of them seen only once. Sequencing input: blood, either unsorted or a sorted T cell fraction (not recorded which). These receptors were taken from a human donor who was either an allogeneic HSCT recipient or a stem cell or donor lymphocyte infusion donor (not recorded which). It is not recorded whose cells these are; they may come from a transplant donor. CDR3s include the opening cysteine and the closing phenylalanine or tryptophan. The D gene is left open where the match is weak. Some rows mark clone size as missing; the rest say once, few, many or name a class of expanded clone.

-	TRBV5-5	TRBJ1-2	few	TGTGCCAGCAGCTTGATGGCAGTATCTAACTATGGCTACACCTTC	CASSLMAVSNYGYTF
-	TRBV7-9	TRBJ2-1	few	TGTGCCAGCAGCTCTACCCCCGGGGTAGGGATGGGTGAGCAGTTCTTC	CASSSTPGVGMGEQFF
-	TRBV5-1	TRBJ1-4	-	TGCGCCAGCAGCTTGTCGGACGGTCTTTATGAAAAACTGTTTTTT	CASSLSDGLYEKLFF
-	TRBV24-1	TRBJ2-1	-	TGTGCCACCAGTGATTTGCAAAAGGGTGAGCAGTTCTTC	CATSDLQKGEQFF
TRBD2	TRBV20-1	TRBJ2-7	few	TGCAGTGCTGGGTACCCGGGACTAGCGGGGGCCTACGAGCAGTACTTC	CSAGYPGLAGAYEQYF
-	TRBV5-1	TRBJ1-4	-	TGCGCCAGCAGCTTGTATCAGGGTCCTAATGAAAAACTGTTTTTT	CASSLYQGPNEKLFF
-	TRBV3-1	TRBJ2-3	-	TGTGCCAGCAGCCATCGGGACGCACAGTTGGGAGATACGCAGTATTTT	CASSHRDAQLGDTQYF
-	TRBV24-1	TRBJ2-1	-	TGTGCCACCAGTGATCCGCGGAAGGCGGGTTCGGCCTCCTACAATGAGCAGTTCTTC	CATSDPRKAGSASYNEQFF
-	TRBV18	TRBJ2-7	-	TGTGCCAGCTCGGGGGGACCTCCGAGCTCCTACGAGCAGTACTTC	CASSGGPPSSYEQYF
-	TRBV20-1	TRBJ2-7	few	TGCAGTGCTAGAGATAGTGGGACTGCCCGAGACGAGCAGTACTTC	CSARDSGTARDEQYF
-	TRBV9	TRBJ1-4	few	TGTGCCAGCAGCTCCGGGGGGGAGTCAACTAATGAAAAACTGTTTTTT	CASSSGGESTNEKLFF
-	TRBV11-2	TRBJ1-5	few	TGTGCCAGCAGCTTAGATCGCGGGGGTAGCAATCAGCCCCAGCATTTT	CASSLDRGGSNQPQHF
-	TRBV12-3/TRBV12-4	TRBJ2-1	few	TGTGCCAGCAGTTTTATGGGGGGGGGGCCAAATGAGCAGTTCTTC	CASSFMGGGPNEQFF
-	TRBV12-3/TRBV12-4	TRBJ1-4	many	TGTGCCAGCAGTTTCGCCGGGGGCGCGGAAAAACTGTTTTTT	CASSFAGGAEKLFF
TRBD2	TRBV3-1	TRBJ2-7	once	TGTGCCAGCAGCCAAGGCGGGGGGAACTACGAGCAGTACTTC	CASSQGGGNYEQYF
TRBD1	TRBV12-3/TRBV12-4	TRBJ1-2	few	TGTGCCAGCAGTTTAGGGTATGGACAGGGGTCTAGTGGCTACACCTTC	CASSLGYGQGSSGYTF
TRBD2	TRBV11-2	TRBJ2-1	-	TGTGCCAGCGTTTTGTCTAGCGGAGGGCCTGCCCCCTACAATGAGCAGTTCTTC	CASVLSSGGPAPYNEQFF
-	TRBV6-1	TRBJ1-1	few	TGTGCCAGCAGGAGGGACGGTAAGAACACTGAAGCTTTCTTT	CASRRDGKNTEAFF
TRBD1	TRBV5-1	TRBJ1-1	few	TGCGCCAGCAGCCTCAGATACAGGGGCGTCCTCTCTATGAACACTGAAGCTTTCTTT	CASSLRYRGVLSMNTEAFF
-	TRBV4-1	TRBJ2-1	-	TGCGCCAGCAGCCAACCAGGGGTTTTACGCAATGAGCAGTTCTTC	CASSQPGVLRNEQFF
TRBD1	TRBV20-1	TRBJ2-7	-	TGCAGTGCTAGGAAAGGACAGGGGTCCTACGAGCAGTACTTC	CSARKGQGSYEQYF
-	TRBV30	TRBJ2-1	-	TGTGCCTGGAGTGTGGACATCCTGGGCGATGAGCAGTTCTTC	CAWSVDILGDEQFF